This entry lists 25 T cell receptor beta chains sequenced from one sample in a study of blood T cells in healthy people across ages (dated by TCRdb to about 2015). The method behind the library was 5' RACE. Reads for this sample came from an Illumina HiSeq 2500. A second PCR of roughly 6 to 11 cycles was performed with a sample-barcoded 5' primer and a J-beta primer mix. Through fastp at Q25 and MiXCR, TCRdb rebuilt clones from the public reads, retaining in-frame beta chains. Each entry merges the rows of one CDR3 protein and shows their most common DNA and genes. The table for this sample lists 1.5 million to 2 million distinct CDR3 sequences; roughly 52% of them were counted only once. Approximately 2.1% of the sample belongs to the ten largest clones. The sample comprised blood. Every receptor here comes from a woman between 40 and 50 years old in good health.

V and J are TRBV5-1 and TRBJ1-2, with 7 bases that match TRBD1. V dropped 4 bases and J dropped 2; count of bases not matched to a gene: 5. From germline, CDR1 is SGHRS and CDR2 YFSETQ. The CDR3 has 14 amino acids. The chain's CDR3 is CASSGGQRNYGYTF. Written as DNA, the CDR3 is TGCGCCAGCAGCGGGGGACAGCGAAACTATGGCTACACCTTC.

The rearrangement joins TRBV28 to TRBJ2-3, with 7 bases that match TRBD2. The CDR3 length is 15 residues. The germline gives CDR1 MDHEN, CDR2 SYDVKM. With V trimmed by 3 bases and J by 2 bases, 5 bases remained unmatched. In DNA form, the CDR3 reads TGTGCCAGCAGTTTGGGGGGGGAAGACACAGATACGCAGTATTTT. The encoded protein is CASSLGGEDTDTQYF.

The V call is TRBV5-6, the J call TRBJ2-6; D is perhaps TRBD1 (6 bases). The CDR3 has 18 residues. Germline V CDR1 and CDR2: SGHDT, YYEEEE. Trimming left V 0 bases short and J 0 bases short, with 13 bases between. CDR3 in DNA: TGTGCCAGCAGCTTGGGACAGGTTATAGTCTCTGGGGCCAACGTCCTGACTTTC. Translation gives CASSLGQVIVSGANVLTF.

This rearrangement joins TRBV29-1 to TRBJ2-5; possibly TRBD1 or TRBD2 for D (7 bases each). Trimming shortened V by 7 bases and J by 3 bases, and 15 bases separated the two germline ends. CDR3 size: 13 residues. The V gene's germline CDR1 is SQVTM and CDR2 ANQGSEA. CDR3 residues: CSGAGGGEETQYF. As DNA, the CDR3 is TGCAGCGGAGCAGGGGGGGGAGAAGAGACCCAGTACTTC. The entire variable domain, with the rest obtained from reference TRBV29-1 and TRBJ2-5, is as follows: SAVISQKPSRDICQRGTSLTIQCQVDSQVTMMFWYRQQPGQSLTLIATANQGSEATYESGFVIDKFPISRPNLTFSTLTVSNMSPEDSSIYLCSGAGGGEETQYFGPGTRLLVL.

J is TRBJ2-5 and V is TRBV12-3 or TRBV12-4; D unclear. This CDR3 has 15 amino acids. Trimming pared 2 bases from V and 2 bases from J, leaving 12 bases between. The CDR3 DNA reads as TGTGCCAGCAGTTTATACGGATTCGGACAAGAGACCCAGTACTTC. It encodes CASSLYGFGQETQYF.

This rearrangement joins TRBV4-1 to TRBJ1-1, with D possibly matching TRBD1 (6 bases). CDR1 and CDR2 (germline): MGHRA, YSYEKL. V was shortened by 3 bases and J by 6 bases, with 14 bases between the two germline ends. The CDR3 is made up of 14 amino acids. The CDR3 region is CASSHEGVMAEAFF. CDR3 nucleotides: TGCGCCAGCAGCCACGAGGGGGTAATGGCTGAAGCTTTCTTT.

Only a few counts were recorded for this clonotype. V gene TRBV20-1 combines with J gene TRBJ2-3, with D perhaps assigned TRBD1 or TRBD2 (5 bases each). Germline values: CDR1 DFQATT, CDR2 SNEGSKA (reference sequence). This CDR3 contains 14 residues. Trimming shortened V by 5 bases and J by 0 bases, and 12 bases separated the two germline ends. The CDR3, as DNA: TGCAGTGCTCGCCGGGACCCTAGCACAGATACGCAGTATTTT. This codes for CSARRDPSTDTQYF.

The table lists this clonotype with a few counts. The gene calls are TRBV2 and TRBJ2-4; D is ambiguous. The V gene lost 8 bases and the J gene lost 0 bases, with 17 bases spanning the gap. This CDR3 has 16 amino acids. From germline, CDR1 is SNHLY and CDR2 FYNNEI. The CDR3 DNA reads TGTGCCAGCGAATACCAGACTGGCCTAGCCAAAAACATTCAGTACTTC. This encodes CASEYQTGLAKNIQYF.

This clonotype was detected once. The CDR3 protein is CASSSWDRWNEKLFF. The CDR3 nucleotides read TGTGCCAGCAGCTCATGGGACCGATGGAATGAAAAACTGTTTTTT. The rearrangement uses TRBV7-9 and TRBJ1-4, with TRBD1 as a possible D gene (5 bases). Trimming left V 4 bases short and J 5 bases short, with 14 bases between. This CDR3 has 15 amino acids. Germline values: CDR1 SEHNR, CDR2 FQNEAQ (reference sequence).

The chain uses TRBV28 and TRBJ2-1, with 12 nucleotides matching TRBD2. Germline assignment: CDR1 MDHEN and CDR2 SYDVKM. The CDR3 is made up of 14 amino acids. The J segment lost 15 bases and the V segment lost 3 bases, leaving 9 bases of the junction unmatched. The CDR3 is CASSLSSGGATGFF. The CDR3 DNA follows: TGTGCCAGCAGTTTGTCTAGCGGGGGGGCCACGGGGTTCTTC.

The J gene is TRBJ2-5, the V gene TRBV28, with D tentatively TRBD2 (5 bases). The CDR3 loop spans 15 amino acids. The V end was cut by 3 bases, the J end by 0 bases, with 11 bases between. Germline V gene sequence: CDR1 MDHEN, CDR2 SYDVKM. In DNA form, the CDR3 reads TGTGCCAGCAGTTTGGACCGGAGGTACCAAGAGACCCAGTACTTC. As protein: CASSLDRRYQETQYF.

This chain connects TRBV28 to TRBJ2-1, with TRBD1 matching 7 bases. V lost 7 bases and J lost 5; bases outside the gene matches: 14. The CDR3 spans 16 residues. Germline V gene lookup returns CDR1 MDHEN and CDR2 SYDVKM. CDR3 loop: CASIPTGRRENNEQFF. For the CDR3, the DNA is TGTGCCAGCATCCCGACAGGGCGGCGCGAAAACAATGAGCAGTTCTTC.

The chain carries TRBV3-1 and TRBJ2-3; 8 nucleotides align to TRBD1. The CDR3 runs to 13 residues. Germline V gene lookup returns CDR1 LGHDT and CDR2 YNNKEL (reference sequence). With V trimmed by 11 bases and J by 4 bases, 8 bases remained unmatched. The CDR3 region is CASGAGGSDTQYF. The CDR3 coding sequence is TGTGCCTCAGGGGCAGGGGGCTCAGATACGCAGTATTTT.

The rearrangement links TRBV6-5 to TRBJ1-2; D might be TRBD1 (5 bases). The CDR3 loop spans 14 amino acids. The germline gives CDR1 MNHEY, CDR2 SVGAGI. Trimming removed 6 bases at V and 8 bases at J, with 19 bases between. The CDR3 nucleotides are TGTGCCAGCAGACGAGGGACCACGTGGGAGGGCTACACCTTC. Translation: CASRRGTTWEGYTF.

This clonotype was detected a few times. The V gene is TRBV6-2 or TRBV6-3, the J gene TRBJ2-1; the D gene could be TRBD1 or TRBD2 (5 bases each). The length of the CDR3 is 17 residues. Germline V gene sequence: CDR1 MNHEY, CDR2 SVGEGT. V shed 3 bases and J shed 1 base, with 16 bases lying between them. The CDR3 region is CASSYRVGTSSYNEQFF. The CDR3 region has the DNA TGTGCCAGCAGTTATAGGGTAGGGACGTCGTCCTACAATGAGCAGTTCTTC.

Points on this clonotype: At one end, the junction sequence differs from germline, possibly due to a read error. The chain uses TRBV7-3 and TRBJ2-1; 11 bases match TRBD1. The CDR3 has 15 amino acids. Per germline, CDR1 SGHTA and CDR2 FQGTGA. CDR3: CASSPRTGGYDEQFF. The CDR3, as DNA: TGTGCCAGCAGCCCTCGGACAGGGGGCTACGATGAGCAGTTCTTC.

On this clonotype: A read error may produce the germline difference seen at one junction end. The V gene is TRBV12-3 or TRBV12-4, the J gene TRBJ1-4; 9 positions agree with TRBD1. CDR3 length: 15 amino acids. The chain's CDR3 is CAGSLQGAIGEKLFF. CDR3 nucleotide sequence: TGTGCCGGCAGTTTACAGGGGGCTATAGGGGAAAAACTGTTTTTT.

V is TRBV14 and J is TRBJ1-4; D is ambiguous. The V end was cut by 3 bases, the J end by 6 bases, with 11 bases between. The germline CDR1 and CDR2 sequences are SGHDN and FVKESK. The length of the CDR3 is 14 residues. The CDR3 bases are TGTGCCAGCAGCCATATGTCGGATTATGAAAAACTGTTTTTT. Protein product: CASSHMSDYEKLFF.

This clonotype appeared a few times. The V call is TRBV5-5, the J call TRBJ2-3; possible D gene TRBD2, 5 bases. Germline V gives CDR1 SGHKS, CDR2 YYEKEE (reference sequence). Trimming took 1 base from V and 4 from J, leaving 10 bases between them. The CDR3 sequence is 14 residues long. CDR3 region: CASSLWGEPDTQYF. The DNA for the CDR3 is TGTGCCAGCAGCTTGTGGGGAGAACCAGATACGCAGTATTTT.

V is TRBV2 and J is TRBJ2-1; 11 bases fit TRBD1. Germline lookup yields CDR1 SNHLY and CDR2 FYNNEI. J lost 4 bases, V lost 8 bases, and 10 bases had no gene match. The CDR3 covers 16 residues. This CDR3 reads CASPGRTGGVYNEQFF. CDR3 DNA: TGTGCCAGCCCGGGACGGACAGGGGGCGTTTACAATGAGCAGTTCTTC. The whole variable domain, filled in from reference TRBV2 and TRBJ2-1, reads EPEVTQTPSHQVTQMGQEVILRCVPISNHLYFYWYRQILGQKVEFLVSFYNNEISEKSEIFDDQFSVERPDGSNFTLKIRSTKLEDSAMYFCASPGRTGGVYNEQFFGPGTRLTVL.

There are a few counts of this clonotype. This chain links TRBV11-2 with TRBJ2-5; D not certain. Trimming took off 4 bases at V and 0 bases at J, with 9 bases between the two ends. Germline CDR1 is SGHAT and CDR2 is FQNNGV. The CDR3 runs 14 residues. The CDR3 sequence is CASSSNSYQETQYF. The CDR3 nucleotides are TGTGCCAGCAGCTCCAACAGCTACCAAGAGACCCAGTACTTC.

The chain recombines TRBV7-2 with TRBJ2-1; TRBD2 aligns across 9 bases. CDR1 is SGHTA and CDR2 is FQGNSA in the germline V gene. The CDR3 consists of 15 residues. With V trimmed by 1 base and J by 10 bases, 8 bases remained unmatched. The CDR3 sequence is CASSLGRGGSMEQFF. CDR3 sequence (DNA): TGTGCCAGCAGCTTAGGGCGGGGGGGTTCAATGGAGCAGTTCTTC.

The chain couples TRBV4-3 to TRBJ2-7, with a tentative D call TRBD1 (7 bases). CDR3 size: 15 residues. Germline loops: CDR1 LGHNA, CDR2 YSLEER. V was clipped by 1 base and J by 4 bases, with 14 bases between them. CDR3 nucleotide sequence: TGCGCCAGCAGCCAAGGACAGGGAGGAATATACGAGCAGTACTTC. Translating gives CASSQGQGGIYEQYF.

The chain uses TRBV6-2 or TRBV6-3 and TRBJ1-5; TRBD1 matches 7 bases. CDR1 is MNHEY and CDR2 is SVGEGT in the germline V gene. The length of the CDR3 is 16 residues. V shed 6 bases and J 7 bases; nucleotides not matched to a gene: 15. This CDR3 is CASRDHRGSFPQPQHF. The CDR3 DNA follows: TGTGCCAGCAGAGACCACAGGGGTTCTTTCCCGCAGCCCCAGCATTTT.

This clonotype showed up just a few times. The rearrangement uses TRBV5-1 and TRBJ1-2; possible D gene TRBD1, 6 bases. CDR3 length: 14 amino acids. V was shortened by 4 bases and J by 2 bases, with 12 bases between the two germline ends. Per germline, CDR1 SGHRS and CDR2 YFSETQ. The chain's CDR3 is CASSIGTTNYGYTF. The CDR3 nucleotides are TGCGCCAGCAGCATCGGGACAACCAACTATGGCTACACCTTC. The full variable domain, in which reference TRBV5-1 and TRBJ1-2 provide the parts outside the CDR3, is KAGVTQTPRYLIKTRGQQVTLSCSPISGHRSVSWYQQTPGQGLQFLFEYFSETQRNKGNFPGRFSGRQFSNSRSEMNVSTLELGDSALYLCASSIGTTNYGYTFGSGTRLTVV.